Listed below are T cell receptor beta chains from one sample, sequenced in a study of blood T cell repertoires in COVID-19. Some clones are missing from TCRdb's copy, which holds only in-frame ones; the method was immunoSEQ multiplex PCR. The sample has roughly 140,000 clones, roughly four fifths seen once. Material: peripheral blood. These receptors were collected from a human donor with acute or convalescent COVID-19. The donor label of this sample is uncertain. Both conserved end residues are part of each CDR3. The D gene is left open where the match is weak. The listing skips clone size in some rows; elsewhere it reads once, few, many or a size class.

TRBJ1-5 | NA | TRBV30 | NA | CAWSADGGNQPQHF | TGTGCCTGGAGCGCTGACGGGGGAAATCAGCCCCAGCATTTT
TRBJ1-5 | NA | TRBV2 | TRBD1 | CASIGQGARSNQPQHF | TGTGCCAGCATAGGACAGGGGGCGCGGAGCAATCAGCCCCAGCATTTT
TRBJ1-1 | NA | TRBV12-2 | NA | CAIGGTDPGDTEAFF | TGTGCAATCGGGGGAACGGACCCGGGGGACACTGAAGCTTTCTTT
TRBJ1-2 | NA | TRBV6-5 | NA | CASGQGNYGYTF | TGTGCCAGTGGGCAGGGAAACTATGGCTACACCTTC
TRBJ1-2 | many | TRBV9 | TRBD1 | CASSVGTGGHGYTF | TGTGCCAGCAGCGTTGGGACAGGGGGCCACGGCTACACCTTC
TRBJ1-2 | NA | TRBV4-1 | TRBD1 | CASSPLRTGNYGYTF | TGCGCCAGCAGCCCTTTGCGGACAGGGAACTATGGCTACACCTTC
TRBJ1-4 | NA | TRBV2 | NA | CASRGGGNLGGEKLFF | TGTGCCAGCAGGGGAGGGGGAAATTTAGGAGGTGAAAAACTGTTTTTT
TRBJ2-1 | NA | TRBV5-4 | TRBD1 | CASSLQGANEQFF | TGTGCCAGCAGCTTGCAGGGGGCGAATGAGCAGTTCTTC
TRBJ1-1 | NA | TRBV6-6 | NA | CASSYSQTATEAFF | TGTGCCAGCAGTTACTCCCAGACTGCGACTGAAGCTTTCTTT
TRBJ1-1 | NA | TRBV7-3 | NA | CASSSAGVAFF | TGTGCCAGCAGCTCCGCGGGGGTAGCTTTCTTT
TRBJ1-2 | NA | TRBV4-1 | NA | CASSQDYNSLGAGGYTF | TGCGCCAGCAGCCAAGACTACAACTCGTTAGGGGCAGGTGGCTACACCTTC
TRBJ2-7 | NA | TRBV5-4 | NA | CASSFSVLGDEQYF | TGTGCCAGCAGCTTTAGTGTCCTTGGAGACGAGCAGTACTTC
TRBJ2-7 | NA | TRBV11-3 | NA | CASSLRGTGNYEQYF | TGTGCCAGCAGCCTTCGAGGGACTGGTAACTACGAGCAGTACTTC
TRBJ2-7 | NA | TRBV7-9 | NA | CASSPDRSPLYEQYF | TGTGCCAGCAGTCCCGACAGGTCCCCTCTGTACGAGCAGTACTTC
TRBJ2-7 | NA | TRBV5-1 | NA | CASSYSGPEQYF | TGCGCCAGCAGCTACAGCGGGCCCGAGCAGTACTTC
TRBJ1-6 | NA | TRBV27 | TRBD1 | CASSSTGRGNSPLHF | TGTGCCAGCAGTTCTACCGGCAGGGGGAATTCACCCCTCCACTTT
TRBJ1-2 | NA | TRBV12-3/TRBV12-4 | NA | CASMLQGFDGYTF | TGTGCCAGCATGTTACAGGGATTCGATGGCTACACCTTC
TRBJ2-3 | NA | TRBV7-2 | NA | CASSSPQGHSGGTDTQYF | TGTGCCAGCAGCTCTCCCCAGGGACACTCAGGAGGCACAGATACGCAGTATTTT
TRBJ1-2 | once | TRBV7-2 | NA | CASSLTGYGYTF | TGTGCCAGCAGCTTGACCGGGTATGGCTACACCTTC
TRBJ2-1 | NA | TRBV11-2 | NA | CASKSTGYNEQFF | TGTGCCAGCAAGTCCACAGGGTACAATGAGCAGTTCTTC
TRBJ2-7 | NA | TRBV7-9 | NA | CASSSSGGTVSYEQYF | TGTGCCAGCAGCTCCTCTGGGGGGACGGTCTCCTACGAGCAGTACTTC
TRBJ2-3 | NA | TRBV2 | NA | CASSLAADTQYF | TGTGCCAGCAGCTTAGCGGCAGATACGCAGTATTTT
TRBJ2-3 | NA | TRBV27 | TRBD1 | CASSSSGTAAVAQYF | TGTGCCAGCAGTTCCTCCGGGACAGCCGCTGTGGCGCAGTATTTT
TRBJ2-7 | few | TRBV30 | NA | CAWSPGDYEQYF | TGTGCCTGGAGCCCCGGAGACTACGAGCAGTACTTC
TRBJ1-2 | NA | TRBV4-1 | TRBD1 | CASSHSQGLNYGYTF | TGCGCCAGCAGCCATTCACAGGGGCTTAACTATGGCTACACCTTC
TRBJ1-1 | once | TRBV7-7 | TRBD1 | CASSPIQGWNTEAFF | TGTGCTAGCAGCCCTATACAGGGGTGGAACACTGAAGCTTTCTTT
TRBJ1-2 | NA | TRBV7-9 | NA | CASSLSLGTYYGYTF | TGTGCCAGCAGCTTGAGCCTAGGGACATACTATGGCTACACCTTC
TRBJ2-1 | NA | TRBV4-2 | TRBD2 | CASSQLASGGYPNEQFF | TGTGCCAGCAGCCAATTGGCTAGCGGGGGGTATCCAAATGAGCAGTTCTTC
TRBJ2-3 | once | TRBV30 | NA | CAWIGVYTQYF | TGTGCCTGGATAGGAGTGTATACGCAGTATTTT
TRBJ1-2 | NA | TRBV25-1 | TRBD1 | CASSDAGTGAPLKGYTF | TGTGCCAGCAGTGATGCGGGGACAGGGGCCCCTTTAAAGGGCTACACCTTC
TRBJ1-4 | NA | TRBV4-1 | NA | CASTPGSNYEKLFF | TGCGCCAGCACCCCGGGTTCGAACTATGAAAAACTGTTTTTT
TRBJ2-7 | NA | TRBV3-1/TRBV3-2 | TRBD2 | CASSLSAGAAYEQYF | TGTGCCAGCAGCCTTTCAGCGGGGGCCGCCTACGAGCAGTACTTC
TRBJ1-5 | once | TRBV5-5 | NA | CASSLGGYQPQHF | TGTGCCAGCAGCTTGGGAGGGTATCAGCCCCAGCATTTT
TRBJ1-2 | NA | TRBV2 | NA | CASRVTQSGYGYTF | TGTGCCAGCAGGGTGACGCAGTCGGGCTATGGCTACACCTTC
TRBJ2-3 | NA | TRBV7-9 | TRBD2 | CASSLVSGGTDTQYF | TGTGCCAGCAGCTTAGTTAGCGGGGGCACAGATACGCAGTATTTT
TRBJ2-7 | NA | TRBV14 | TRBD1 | CASSPDRLGQYF | TGTGCCAGCAGTCCGGACAGGCTCGGGCAGTACTTC
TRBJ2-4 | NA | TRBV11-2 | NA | CASSLGTTKNIQYF | TGTGCCAGCAGCTTAGGGACTACCAAAAACATTCAGTACTTC
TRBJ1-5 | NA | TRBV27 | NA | CASSFSGRENQPQHF | TGTGCCAGCAGTTTTTCGGGCCGGGAGAATCAGCCCCAGCATTTT
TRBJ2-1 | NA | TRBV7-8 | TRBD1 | CASSLIRDRPYNEQFF | TGTGCCAGCAGCTTGATCCGGGACAGACCCTACAATGAGCAGTTCTTC
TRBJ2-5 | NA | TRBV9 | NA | CASSPGAGIRETQYF | TGTGCCAGCAGCCCAGGGGCAGGGATAAGGGAGACCCAGTACTTC